This T cell receptor (beta chain) was sequenced for a study of T cell repertoires in cytomegalovirus infection. At least ten counts were recorded for this clonotype. TCRdb independently ran MiXCR on the reads; one entry per CDR3 protein. Among some 300,000 distinct CDR3 sequences listed, roughly a tenth were seen once. Sequencing input: PBMCs. The TCR originated in a human donor in good health (CMV status not recorded). Some clones in this sample may be carry-over from other donors' samples.

The CDR3 here is CASSTRQGAFPGELFF. The CDR3 DNA sequence: TGTGCCAGCAGTACCCGACAGGGGGCCTTCCCCGGGGAGCTGTTTTTT. The chain couples TRBV6-2 or TRBV6-3 to TRBJ2-2, with 10 bases that match TRBD1. With V trimmed by 5 bases and J by 6 bases, 9 bases remained unmatched. The CDR3 extends over 16 amino acids. Germline assignment: CDR1 MNHEY and CDR2 SVGEGT.